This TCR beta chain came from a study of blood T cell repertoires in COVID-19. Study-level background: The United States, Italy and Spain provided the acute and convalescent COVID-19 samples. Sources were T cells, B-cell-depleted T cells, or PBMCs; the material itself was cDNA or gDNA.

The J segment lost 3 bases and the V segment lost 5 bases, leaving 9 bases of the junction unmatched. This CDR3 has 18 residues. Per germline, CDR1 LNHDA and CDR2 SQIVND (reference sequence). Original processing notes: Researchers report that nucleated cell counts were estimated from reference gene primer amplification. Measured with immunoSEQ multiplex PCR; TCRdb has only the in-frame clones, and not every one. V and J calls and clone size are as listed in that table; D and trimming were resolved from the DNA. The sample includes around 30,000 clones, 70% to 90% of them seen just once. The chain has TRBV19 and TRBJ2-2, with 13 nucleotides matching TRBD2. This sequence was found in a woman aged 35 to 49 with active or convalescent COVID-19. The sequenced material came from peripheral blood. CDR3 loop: CASSRLAGGDADTGELFF. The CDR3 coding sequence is TGTGCCAGTAGTCGACTAGCGGGAGGCGACGCGGACACCGGGGAGCTGTTTTTT.